These T cell receptor beta chains were read from a single sample in a study of OX40 agonist ivuxolimab in advanced cancers. Profiled with immunoSEQ multiplex PCR; TCRdb holds only in-frame clones, not every one. The sample lists 30,000 to 35,000 clones, over 90% occurring once. The specimen comprised CD4+ or CD8+ T cells sorted from blood, sampled in a trial of the OX40 agonist ivuxolimab. The receptor source for this set is an adult with an advanced solid tumor such as melanoma, head and neck, liver or kidney cancer. Both conserved end residues are part of each CDR3. D genes are given only for firm matches. Where a row states a size, it is once, few, many or the class of an expanded clone; other rows omit it.

D gene	CDR3 length	V gene	J gene	clone size	CDR3 protein	CDR3 DNA
-	16	TRBV5-8	TRBJ1-2	-	CASSYRVGAGGYGYTF	TGTGCCAGCAGCTACCGGGTGGGGGCTGGCGGCTATGGCTACACCTTC
TRBD2	16	TRBV25-1	TRBJ2-3	-	CASSEPGLAGSDTQYF	TGTGCCAGCAGTGAACCCGGATTAGCGGGATCGGATACGCAGTATTTT
-	14	TRBV6-5	TRBJ2-7	-	CASSWGGTSYEQYF	TGTGCCAGCAGTTGGGGCGGGACCTCATACGAGCAGTACTTC
-	15	TRBV19	TRBJ1-3	-	CASSMTGISGNTIYF	TGTGCCAGTAGTATGACGGGGATCTCTGGAAACACCATATATTTT
-	14	TRBV10-3	TRBJ2-7	-	CAISESTDSYEQYF	TGTGCCATCAGTGAGTCGACTGACAGCTACGAGCAGTACTTC
-	14	TRBV5-5	TRBJ2-1	-	CASSLVEGDNEQFF	TGTGCCAGCAGCTTAGTTGAGGGAGACAATGAGCAGTTCTTC
-	15	TRBV27	TRBJ2-3	-	CASSLQAALTDTQYF	TGTGCCAGCAGTTTACAAGCGGCACTCACAGATACGCAGTATTTT
-	14	TRBV5-4	TRBJ2-3	-	CASSSGLHTDTQYF	TGTGCCAGCAGCTCGGGACTTCACACAGATACACAGTATTTT
-	15	TRBV5-8	TRBJ1-5	-	CASSSFAGSNQPQHF	TGTGCCAGCAGCTCGTTCGCAGGGAGCAATCAGCCCCAGCATTTT
-	16	TRBV5-6	TRBJ2-1	-	CASSLLGQQLYNEQFF	TGTGCCAGCAGCTTGCTTGGCCAACAACTATACAATGAGCAGTTCTTC
-	13	TRBV9	TRBJ2-5	once	CASSAYSEETQYF	TGTGCCAGCAGCGCCTATTCTGAAGAGACCCAGTACTTC
-	15	TRBV28	TRBJ1-6	-	CASRSGEVGNSPLHF	TGTGCCAGCAGGTCAGGGGAGGTGGGTAATTCACCCCTCCACTTT
-	14	TRBV28	TRBJ2-7	-	CASSFVGYSYEQYF	TGTGCCAGCAGTTTCGTGGGATACTCCTACGAGCAGTACTTC
-	13	TRBV28	TRBJ2-7	-	CASSPSNSYEQYF	TGTGCCAGCAGTCCGTCTAACTCCTACGAGCAGTACTTC
TRBD1	16	TRBV9	TRBJ1-3	-	CASSGGQGQPGNTIYF	TGTGCCAGCAGCGGAGGACAGGGTCAGCCTGGAAACACCATATATTTT
TRBD1	15	TRBV6-1	TRBJ1-4	-	CASSRQGLTNEKLFF	TGTGCCAGCAGCAGACAGGGTTTAACTAATGAAAAACTGTTTTTT
-	14	TRBV6-6	TRBJ1-1	-	CASSYSLMNTEAFF	TGTGCCAGCAGTTACTCGTTGATGAACACTGAAGCTTTCTTT